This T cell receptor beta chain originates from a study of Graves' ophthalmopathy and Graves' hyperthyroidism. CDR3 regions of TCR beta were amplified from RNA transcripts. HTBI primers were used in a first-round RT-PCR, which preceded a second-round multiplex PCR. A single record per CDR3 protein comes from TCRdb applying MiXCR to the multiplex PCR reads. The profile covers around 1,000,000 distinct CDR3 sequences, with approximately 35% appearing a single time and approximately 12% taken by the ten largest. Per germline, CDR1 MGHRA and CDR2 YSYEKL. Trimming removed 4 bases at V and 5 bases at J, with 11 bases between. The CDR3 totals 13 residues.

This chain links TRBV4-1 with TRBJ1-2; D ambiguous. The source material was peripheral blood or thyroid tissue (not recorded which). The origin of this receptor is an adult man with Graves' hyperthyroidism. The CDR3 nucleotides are TGCGCCAGCAGCCTCAGTATATCGTATGGCTACACCTTC. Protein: CASSLSISYGYTF.